This passage covers 5 T cell receptor beta chains from one sample sequenced in a study of cytomegalovirus exposure and HLA in healthy donors. Primers: 60 Vbeta forward and 13 Jbeta reverse. TCRdb's table, derived via immunoSEQ multiplex PCR, lists solely in-frame clones and lacks some. Of 89,000 or so clones listed, 65% to 75% were seen once; the top ten hold 4% to 5%. Sequencing input: PBMCs. The receptors come from a man aged 60 to 75 in good health and CMV-seronegative.

This chain links TRBV19 with TRBJ1-1; D gene unclear. The CDR3 is 14 residues long. Trimming shortened V by 2 bases and J by 0 bases, and 7 bases separated the two germline ends. Germline V CDR1 and CDR2: LNHDA, SQIVND (reference sequence). The CDR3 DNA reads TGTGCCAGTAGTATACGGTATGTGAACACTGAAGCTTTCTTT. Translating it yields CASSIRYVNTEAFF.

This clone was observed once. The rearrangement joins TRBV11-3 to TRBJ1-5; 8 bases agree with TRBD1. The CDR3 length is 16 residues. V lost 0 bases to trimming and J lost 5 bases; unmatched junction nucleotides: 6. The germline V gene has CDR1 SGHNT and CDR2 YENEEA. DNA of the CDR3: TGTGCCAGCAGCTTAGAGGACAGGGCCCAGGATCAGCCCCAGCATTTT. Amino acids: CASSLEDRAQDQPQHF.

The V and J genes are TRBV6-4 and TRBJ2-3; D is perhaps TRBD2 (6 bases). The CDR3 spans 15 residues. Germline lookup yields CDR1 MRHNA and CDR2 SNTAGT. The V end was cut by 6 bases, the J end by 2 bases, with 15 bases between. The CDR3 DNA follows: TGTGCCAGCAGCCCCGAGGTAGCGGACACAGATACGCAGTATTTT. This sequence encodes CASSPEVADTDTQYF.

V usage is TRBV30 and J usage is TRBJ2-4; 7 positions match TRBD2. The germline gives CDR1 GTSNPN, CDR2 SVGIG (reference sequence). J gave up 3 bases and V 3 bases, and 17 bases lay outside the gene matches. The CDR3 loop spans 18 amino acids. CDR3 sequence (DNA): TGTGCCTGGAGAGTGGGGGGAGGGACCGTCGGGAGCAAAAACATTCAGTACTTC. It is translated as CAWRVGGGTVGSKNIQYF.

The V and J genes are TRBV27 and TRBJ2-1, with a weak D call TRBD2 (5 bases). Trimming removed 0 bases from V and 13 bases from J, with 13 bases in between. The CDR3 sequence is 13 residues long. In germline, CDR1 is MNHEY, CDR2 SMNVEV (reference sequence). The CDR3 sequence is CASSLSRGPGQFF. The CDR3 bases are TGTGCCAGCAGTTTATCGAGAGGGCCAGGTCAGTTCTTC.